This T cell receptor (beta chain) is from a study of identical twins. The CDR3 consists of 14 residues. V dropped 6 bases and J dropped 3 bases, with 14 bases sitting between them. Each CDR3 protein is one row after TCRdb ran MiXCR on the 5' RACE reads. The table shows 650,000 to 750,000 distinct CDR3 sequences, with approximately 21% occurring only once. These data also formed part of another study, on T cells expressing NK-cell markers. From that paper: It was sorted CD3+CD56-NKG2C+, CD3+CD56+NKG2C- and CD3+CD56+NKG2C+ T cells that provided the TCR beta repertoires. In several experiments, sorting was restricted to alpha-beta TCR T cells by an anti-gamma-delta TCR antibody.

The clonotype was recovered from a woman between 18 and 29 years old in good health. Sequencing input: PBMCs. The rearrangement uses TRBV12-3 or TRBV12-4 and TRBJ2-5, with D maybe TRBD1 (6 bases). The DNA for the CDR3 is TGTGCCAGCAGCCCTCGGACAGCCAAAGAGACCCAGTACTTC. As protein: CASSPRTAKETQYF.